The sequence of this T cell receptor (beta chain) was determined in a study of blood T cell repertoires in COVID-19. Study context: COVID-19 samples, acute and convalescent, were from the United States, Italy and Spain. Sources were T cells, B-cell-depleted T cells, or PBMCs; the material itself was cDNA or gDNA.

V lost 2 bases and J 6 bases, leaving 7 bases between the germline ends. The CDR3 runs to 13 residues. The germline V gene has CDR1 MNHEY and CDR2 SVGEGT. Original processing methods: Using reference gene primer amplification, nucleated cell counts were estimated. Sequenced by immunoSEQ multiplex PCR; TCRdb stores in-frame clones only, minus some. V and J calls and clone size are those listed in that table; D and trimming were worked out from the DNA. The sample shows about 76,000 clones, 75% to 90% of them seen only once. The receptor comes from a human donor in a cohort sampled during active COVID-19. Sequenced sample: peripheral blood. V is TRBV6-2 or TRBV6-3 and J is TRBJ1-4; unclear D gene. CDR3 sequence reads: CASSYPPDEKLFF. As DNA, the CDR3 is TGTGCCAGCAGTTACCCTCCAGATGAAAAACTGTTTTTT.